These T cell receptor beta chains were read from a single sample in a study of blood T cells in healthy people across ages. MiXCR, run by TCRdb on the 5' RACE reads, gives a single entry per CDR3 protein. The sample consists of about 760,000 distinct CDR3 sequences, more than 50% of them appearing once. The sequencing input was blood. These receptors were taken from a middle-aged man in good health. Both conserved end residues are part of each CDR3. D genes are given only for firm matches. Rows may omit the clone size; those that give it use once, few, many or a size class.

clone_size: -; v_call: TRBV4-1; d_call: TRBD1; j_call: TRBJ2-2; cdr3_aa: CASSPTGGPNTGELFF; cdr3_nt: TGCGCCAGCAGCCCCACAGGGGGCCCAAACACCGGGGAGCTGTTTTTT
clone_size: -; v_call: TRBV15; d_call: -; j_call: TRBJ2-1; cdr3_aa: CATSRGGTPSEQFF; cdr3_nt: TGTGCCACCAGCAGAGGCGGGACGCCCAGTGAGCAGTTCTTC
clone_size: -; v_call: TRBV12-3/TRBV12-4; d_call: -; j_call: TRBJ2-5; cdr3_aa: CASTVDRETQYF; cdr3_nt: TGTGCCAGCACTGTAGATCGAGAGACCCAGTACTTC
clone_size: few; v_call: TRBV9; d_call: TRBD2; j_call: TRBJ2-3; cdr3_aa: CASSVGASGSTDTQYF; cdr3_nt: TGTGCCAGCAGCGTAGGAGCTAGCGGGAGCACAGATACGCAGTATTTT
clone_size: -; v_call: TRBV13; d_call: -; j_call: TRBJ2-7; cdr3_aa: CASSFLATAYEQYF; cdr3_nt: TGTGCCAGCAGCTTCCTAGCTACGGCCTACGAGCAGTACTTC
clone_size: -; v_call: TRBV5-1; d_call: TRBD1; j_call: TRBJ1-2; cdr3_aa: CASTKTGTENGLTF; cdr3_nt: TGCGCCAGCACCAAAACCGGGACAGAGAATGGTCTCACCTTC
clone_size: once; v_call: TRBV11-3; d_call: TRBD2; j_call: TRBJ2-5; cdr3_aa: CASSPGTSGDLKETQYF; cdr3_nt: TGTGCCAGCAGCCCGGGGACTAGCGGGGACCTAAAGGAGACCCAGTACTTC
clone_size: -; v_call: TRBV6-2/TRBV6-3; d_call: -; j_call: TRBJ2-4; cdr3_aa: CASSYVAFRGNAKNIQYF; cdr3_nt: TGTGCCAGCAGTTACGTGGCCTTCAGGGGAAACGCCAAAAACATTCAGTACTTC
clone_size: -; v_call: TRBV20-1; d_call: TRBD2; j_call: TRBJ2-1; cdr3_aa: CSANSGGGSYNEQFF; cdr3_nt: TGCAGTGCTAATAGCGGGGGAGGCTCCTACAATGAGCAGTTCTTC
clone_size: few; v_call: TRBV4-3; d_call: -; j_call: TRBJ2-1; cdr3_aa: CASSQEVASSSYNEQFF; cdr3_nt: TGCGCCAGCAGCCAAGAAGTAGCCTCGAGCTCCTACAATGAGCAGTTCTTC
clone_size: -; v_call: TRBV7-6; d_call: TRBD1; j_call: TRBJ2-3; cdr3_aa: CASSLTGTGPRSTDTQYF; cdr3_nt: TGTGCCAGCAGCTTAACTGGGACAGGGCCCCGGAGCACAGATACGCAGTATTTT
clone_size: few; v_call: TRBV12-3/TRBV12-4; d_call: -; j_call: TRBJ2-1; cdr3_aa: CASGRTNNNEQFF; cdr3_nt: TGTGCCAGCGGCCGGACAAACAACAATGAGCAGTTCTTC
clone_size: few; v_call: TRBV20-1; d_call: TRBD2; j_call: TRBJ2-7; cdr3_aa: CSAPLAYEQYF; cdr3_nt: TGCAGTGCACCACTAGCGTACGAGCAGTACTTC
clone_size: -; v_call: TRBV7-9; d_call: TRBD2; j_call: TRBJ2-5; cdr3_aa: CASSLARLAGQETQYF; cdr3_nt: TGTGCCAGCAGCTTAGCCCGACTAGCGGGACAAGAGACCCAGTACTTC
clone_size: -; v_call: TRBV20-1; d_call: -; j_call: TRBJ2-3; cdr3_aa: CSAETESTDTQYF; cdr3_nt: TGCAGTGCGGAAACAGAGAGCACAGATACGCAGTATTTT
clone_size: -; v_call: TRBV2; d_call: -; j_call: TRBJ2-4; cdr3_aa: CASSGPPHEGIQYF; cdr3_nt: TGTGCCAGCAGTGGCCCCCCCCACGAGGGCATTCAGTACTTC
clone_size: -; v_call: TRBV5-1; d_call: -; j_call: TRBJ2-3; cdr3_aa: CASSLVDPGSDTQYF; cdr3_nt: TGCGCCAGCAGCTTGGTAGATCCTGGCTCAGATACGCAGTATTTT
clone_size: few; v_call: TRBV7-6; d_call: -; j_call: TRBJ2-2; cdr3_aa: CASRGGGELFF; cdr3_nt: TGTGCCAGCAGGGGTGGCGGGGAGCTGTTTTTT
clone_size: -; v_call: TRBV7-2; d_call: TRBD1; j_call: TRBJ1-6; cdr3_aa: CASSMGTGQNNSPLHF; cdr3_nt: TGTGCCAGCAGCATGGGGACGGGACAGAATAATTCACCCCTCCACTTT
clone_size: few; v_call: TRBV7-2; d_call: -; j_call: TRBJ1-6; cdr3_aa: CASSLYGQGDSPLHF; cdr3_nt: TGTGCCAGCAGCTTATACGGCCAGGGAGACTCACCCCTCCACTTT
clone_size: few; v_call: TRBV25-1; d_call: -; j_call: TRBJ1-4; cdr3_aa: CASSDLLGASGEKLFF; cdr3_nt: TGTGCCAGCAGTGATTTGCTCGGGGCTTCGGGAGAAAAACTGTTTTTT
clone_size: -; v_call: TRBV7-8; d_call: -; j_call: TRBJ2-3; cdr3_aa: CASSLGQIKTDTQYF; cdr3_nt: TGTGCCAGCAGCTTAGGACAGATAAAAACAGATACGCAGTATTTT
clone_size: -; v_call: TRBV2; d_call: TRBD1; j_call: TRBJ2-5; cdr3_aa: CASRRDRGGTTQYF; cdr3_nt: TGTGCCAGCAGGAGGGACAGGGGGGGGACGACCCAGTACTTC
clone_size: few; v_call: TRBV12-3/TRBV12-4; d_call: -; j_call: TRBJ1-2; cdr3_aa: CASSLQFSRNGYTF; cdr3_nt: TGTGCCAGCAGTTTACAGTTCAGCAGAAATGGCTACACCTTC
clone_size: -; v_call: TRBV4-2; d_call: -; j_call: TRBJ2-1; cdr3_aa: CASSQDWPGGSNEQFF; cdr3_nt: TGTGCCAGCAGCCAAGATTGGCCAGGGGGGTCCAATGAGCAGTTCTTC
clone_size: -; v_call: TRBV6-5; d_call: -; j_call: TRBJ2-5; cdr3_aa: CASSYSGGGGNEQYF; cdr3_nt: TGTGCCAGCAGTTACTCCGGGGGAGGGGGCAATGAGCAGTACTTC
clone_size: few; v_call: TRBV7-7; d_call: -; j_call: TRBJ2-5; cdr3_aa: CASSPGRRETQYF; cdr3_nt: TGTGCTAGCAGCCCCGGTAGACGAGAGACCCAGTACTTC
clone_size: -; v_call: TRBV27; d_call: TRBD1; j_call: TRBJ1-2; cdr3_aa: CASTPGDRALDGYTF; cdr3_nt: TGTGCCAGCACCCCGGGGGACAGGGCGCTCGATGGCTACACCTTC
clone_size: -; v_call: TRBV5-1; d_call: -; j_call: TRBJ2-1; cdr3_aa: CASSLARGQMEQFF; cdr3_nt: TGCGCCAGCAGCTTGGCCAGGGGCCAGATGGAGCAGTTCTTC
clone_size: once; v_call: TRBV5-1; d_call: TRBD1; j_call: TRBJ2-7; cdr3_aa: CASSLWTGQGFFYEQYF; cdr3_nt: TGCGCCAGCAGCTTGTGGACAGGCCAAGGGTTCTTCTACGAGCAGTACTTC
clone_size: -; v_call: TRBV7-2; d_call: -; j_call: TRBJ1-2; cdr3_aa: CASSLSGGSNYGYTF; cdr3_nt: TGTGCCAGCAGCTTATCGGGGGGTTCTAACTATGGCTACACCTTC
clone_size: -; v_call: TRBV20-1; d_call: TRBD1; j_call: TRBJ2-7; cdr3_aa: CSAHDRDEQYF; cdr3_nt: TGCAGTGCTCACGACAGGGACGAGCAGTACTTC
clone_size: -; v_call: TRBV14; d_call: -; j_call: TRBJ1-2; cdr3_aa: CASSHRDAVVVGYTF; cdr3_nt: TGTGCCAGCAGCCATCGGGACGCCGTAGTTGTTGGCTACACCTTC
clone_size: few; v_call: TRBV9; d_call: TRBD1; j_call: TRBJ1-2; cdr3_aa: CASSGSLGRDRAANYGYTF; cdr3_nt: TGTGCCAGCAGCGGTAGCTTGGGCCGGGACAGGGCCGCGAACTATGGCTACACCTTC
clone_size: once; v_call: TRBV7-8; d_call: TRBD2; j_call: TRBJ2-3; cdr3_aa: CASSPRVASGRRTQYF; cdr3_nt: TGTGCCAGCAGCCCGAGGGTGGCTAGCGGGAGGAGGACGCAGTATTTT
clone_size: few; v_call: TRBV5-1; d_call: TRBD2; j_call: TRBJ2-5; cdr3_aa: CASSLDGTSGRVAQYF; cdr3_nt: TGCGCCAGCAGCTTGGACGGGACTAGCGGGAGAGTGGCCCAGTACTTC
clone_size: -; v_call: TRBV4-3; d_call: -; j_call: TRBJ2-4; cdr3_aa: CASSQGGLAKNIQYF; cdr3_nt: TGCGCCAGCAGCCAAGGAGGGTTAGCCAAAAACATTCAGTACTTC
clone_size: -; v_call: TRBV18; d_call: TRBD2; j_call: TRBJ2-1; cdr3_aa: CASSPRRSGLAGDYNEQFF; cdr3_nt: TGTGCCAGCTCACCAAGACGATCGGGACTAGCGGGGGACTACAATGAGCAGTTCTTC
clone_size: -; v_call: TRBV7-3; d_call: TRBD2; j_call: TRBJ2-1; cdr3_aa: CASSLMASGRDTSHEQFF; cdr3_nt: TGTGCCAGCAGCTTAATGGCTAGCGGGAGGGACACGAGCCATGAGCAGTTCTTC
clone_size: -; v_call: TRBV25-1; d_call: -; j_call: TRBJ1-5; cdr3_aa: CASSESAGLAQHF; cdr3_nt: TGTGCCAGCAGTGAATCAGCAGGGCTGGCCCAGCATTTT
clone_size: few; v_call: TRBV16; d_call: -; j_call: TRBJ2-2; cdr3_aa: CANRAAQNTGELFF; cdr3_nt: TGTGCCAATCGGGCAGCGCAGAACACCGGGGAGCTGTTTTTT
clone_size: -; v_call: TRBV10-3; d_call: TRBD2; j_call: TRBJ2-7; cdr3_aa: CAIRKTSGSYEQYF; cdr3_nt: TGTGCCATCAGGAAGACTAGCGGGTCATACGAGCAGTACTTC
clone_size: -; v_call: TRBV6-5; d_call: -; j_call: TRBJ1-1; cdr3_aa: CATKALSNTEAFF; cdr3_nt: TGTGCCACCAAGGCACTCTCGAACACTGAAGCTTTCTTT